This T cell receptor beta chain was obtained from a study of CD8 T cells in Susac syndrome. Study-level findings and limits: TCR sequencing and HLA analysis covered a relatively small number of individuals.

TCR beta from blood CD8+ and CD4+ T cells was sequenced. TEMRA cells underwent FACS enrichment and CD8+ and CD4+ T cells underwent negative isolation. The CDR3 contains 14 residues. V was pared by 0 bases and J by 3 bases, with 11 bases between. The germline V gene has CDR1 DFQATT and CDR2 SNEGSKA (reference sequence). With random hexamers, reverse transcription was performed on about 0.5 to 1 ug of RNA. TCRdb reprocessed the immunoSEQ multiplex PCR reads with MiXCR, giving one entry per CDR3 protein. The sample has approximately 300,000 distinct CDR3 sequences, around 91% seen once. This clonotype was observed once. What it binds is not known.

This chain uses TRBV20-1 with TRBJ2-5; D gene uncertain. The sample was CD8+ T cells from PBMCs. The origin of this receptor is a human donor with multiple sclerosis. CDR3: CSARDVQLKETQYF. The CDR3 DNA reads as TGCAGTGCTAGAGACGTACAGCTAAAAGAGACCCAGTACTTC.